One and the same sample provided the 10 T cell receptor beta chains below, sequenced in a study of cytotoxic CD8 clonotypes in ibrutinib-treated CLL. Clones were sequenced by immunoSEQ multiplex PCR, and TCRdb holds only the in-frame ones, with some missing. Of 150,000 to 200,000 clones detected, about 88% appear once; the ten largest clones hold 3% to 3.5%. This sample comprised PBMCs, obtained at disease progression, from a patient treated with ibrutinib. Receptors were obtained from a human donor with chronic lymphocytic leukemia.

This clone was observed a few times. This chain links TRBV7-6 with TRBJ2-2; D not resolved. The CDR3 totals 17 residues. V was pared by 2 bases and J by 1 base, with 14 bases between. Germline loops: CDR1 SGHVS, CDR2 FNYEAQ. The CDR3 DNA sequence: TGTGCCAGCAGCTTAATGGGCGACATCCTGAACACCGGGGAGCTGTTTTTT. It encodes CASSLMGDILNTGELFF.

The chain has TRBV20-1 and TRBJ1-2; the match to TRBD1 covers 7 bases. The germline CDR1 and CDR2 sequences are DFQATT and SNEGSKA (reference sequence). CDR3 length: 11 residues. The CDR3 protein is CRIDRENGYTF. CDR3 coding DNA: TGCAGAATAGACAGGGAGAATGGCTACACCTTC.

The CDR3 DNA follows: TGTGCCAGCAGCTTGACAGGACTTATTTCCTACGAGCAGTACTTC. This translates into CASSLTGLISYEQYF. V usage is TRBV7-2 and J usage is TRBJ2-7; D perhaps matches TRBD1 (6 bases). Trimming left V 3 bases short and J 1 base short, with 13 bases between. This CDR3 spans 15 amino acids. Germline V CDR1 and CDR2: SGHTA, FQGNSA.

The chain links TRBV29-1 to TRBJ2-1; perhaps TRBD2 as D (5 bases). Trimming cost V 5 bases and J 9 bases, with 14 bases left between them. Germline-derived CDR1 and CDR2 are SQVTM and ANQGSEA. The CDR3 loop spans 12 amino acids. The CDR3 bases are TGCAGCGTTCGAGCGGCCGAGGTTGAGCAGTTCTTC. It translates to CSVRAAEVEQFF.

V is TRBV15 and J is TRBJ2-4; tentatively, D is TRBD1 (7 bases). The V end lost 8 bases, the J end lost 8 bases, and 16 bases lay between the germline ends. The CDR3 totals 13 residues. CDR1 is LNHNV, CDR2 YYDKDF, per germline (reference sequence). CDR3 loop: CATETGRRDIQYF. In nucleotides, the CDR3 is TGTGCCACCGAGACAGGGAGGAGGGACATTCAGTACTTC.

The chain links TRBV5-1 to TRBJ1-2; tentative D call: TRBD1 (6 bases). V lost 3 bases to trimming and J lost 1 base, with 10 bases between them. Germline CDR1 reads SGHRS; CDR2 reads YFSETQ. The CDR3 consists of 14 residues. The CDR3 spells CASSSGHRNYGYTF. In DNA, the CDR3 is TGCGCCAGCAGCTCGGGACACCGTAACTATGGCTACACCTTC. Based on the CDR3 plus reference TRBV5-1 and TRBJ1-2, the full variable domain is KAGVTQTPRYLIKTRGQQVTLSCSPISGHRSVSWYQQTPGQGLQFLFEYFSETQRNKGNFPGRFSGRQFSNSRSEMNVSTLELGDSALYLCASSSGHRNYGYTFGSGTRLTVV.

The gene calls are TRBV5-6 and TRBJ2-1, with D possibly being TRBD1 (7 bases). Trimming took off 5 bases at V and 7 bases at J, with 25 bases between the two ends. CDR3 length: 17 residues. In germline, CDR1 is SGHDT, CDR2 YYEEEE. The CDR3 nucleotides are TGTGCCAGCAGGTCTCCCGCCCCGGGACAGCGGGTTAATGAGCAGTTCTTC. Translating it yields CASRSPAPGQRVNEQFF.

The chain couples TRBV18 to TRBJ2-2, with 8 bases lining up with TRBD1. The J segment lost 0 bases and the V segment lost 5 bases, leaving 23 bases of the junction unmatched. Germline CDR1 reads KGHSH; CDR2 reads LQKENI. CDR3 length equals 22 residues. The CDR3 bases are TGTGCCAGCTCATCTTCGGATGGTAGTGGGACAGGACCGCTGACGAACACCGGGGAGCTGTTTTTT. Encoded protein: CASSSSDGSGTGPLTNTGELFF. The complete variable domain, with remaining parts taken from reference TRBV18 and TRBJ2-2, reads NAGVMQNPRHLVRRRGQEARLRCSPMKGHSHVYWYRQLPEEGLKFMVYLQKENIIDESGMPKERFSAEFPKEGPSILRIQQVVRGDSAAYFCASSSSDGSGTGPLTNTGELFFGEGSRLTVL.

This clone was detected only a few times. The V and J genes are TRBV6-1 and TRBJ2-7, with TRBD1 matching over 12 bases. This CDR3 region has 14 residues. J was trimmed by 6 bases and V by 8 bases; bases with no gene match: 8. The V gene's germline CDR1 is MNHNS and CDR2 SASEGT. The CDR3 loop is CASEPGQGASEQYF. The CDR3 bases are TGTGCCAGCGAACCGGGACAGGGGGCGTCCGAGCAGTACTTC.

The rearrangement uses TRBV27 and TRBJ2-5, with D unclear. Between the trimmed V and J ends, which lost 6 bases and 3 bases, there was a span of 2 bases. The CDR3 runs to 10 residues. Germline values: CDR1 MNHEY, CDR2 SMNVEV (reference sequence). CDR3 residues: CASSEETQYF. The CDR3 region has the DNA TGTGCCAGCAGCGAAGAGACCCAGTACTTC.